The 12 T cell receptor beta chains below come from one sample, sequenced in a study of CD8 T cells in Susac syndrome. The RNA input was roughly 0.45 to 1 ug, and it was reverse transcribed with random hexamers. Via MiXCR, TCRdb re-called the immunoSEQ multiplex PCR reads, giving one row per CDR3 protein. Of 70,000 to 85,000 distinct CDR3 sequences listed, approximately 96% are singletons. Sequences were obtained from CD8+ T cells from PBMCs. The source is a human donor with Susac syndrome.

This sequence joins TRBV5-1 and TRBJ1-2; no reliable D call. Per germline, CDR1 SGHRS and CDR2 YFSETQ. The CDR3 is made up of 14 amino acids. Trimming cost V 5 bases and J 6 bases, with 17 bases left between them. The CDR3 here is CASSPRRGKDGYTF. The CDR3 DNA reads TGCGCCAGCAGTCCGAGACGGGGAAAGGATGGCTACACCTTC.

The chain links TRBV29-1 to TRBJ1-2, with 7 positions matching TRBD1. CDR1 is SQVTM and CDR2 is ANQGSEA in the germline V gene. CDR3 size: 13 residues. V was pared by 4 bases and J by 3 bases, with 5 bases of the junction left unmatched. CDR3 region: CSVATGEDYGYTF. CDR3 DNA sequence: TGCAGCGTTGCAACAGGGGAGGACTATGGCTACACCTTC.

The chain employs TRBV9 and TRBJ1-5; D gene unclear. V gave up 0 bases and J gave up 0 bases, with 7 bases separating them. The germline gives CDR1 SGDLS, CDR2 YYNGEE. This CDR3 spans 15 amino acids. CDR3 DNA sequence: TGTGCCAGCAGCGTAGGACATTATAGCAATCAGCCCCAGCATTTT. This gives the protein CASSVGHYSNQPQHF.

V is TRBV19 and J is TRBJ2-2; unclear D gene. The length of the CDR3 is 12 residues. V shed 3 bases and J shed 7 bases, with 6 bases lying between them. Per germline, CDR1 LNHDA and CDR2 SQIVND (reference sequence). This CDR3 is CASSIWVGELFF. The CDR3 nucleotides are TGTGCCAGTAGTATTTGGGTCGGGGAGCTGTTTTTT.

The chain is built from TRBV20-1 and TRBJ2-1; D uncertain. The CDR3 runs to 10 residues. Germline V gives CDR1 DFQATT, CDR2 SNEGSKA (reference sequence). V was cut by 6 bases and J by 10 bases, with 10 bases left in between. The chain's CDR3 is CSAETEEQFF. CDR3 in DNA: TGCAGTGCCGAAACGGAAGAGCAGTTCTTC.

J is TRBJ2-1 and V is TRBV5-6; TRBD2 is a possible D gene (5 bases). Trimming stripped 4 bases from V and 4 bases from J, with 15 bases between. CDR3 length equals 15 residues. Germline V gives CDR1 SGHDT, CDR2 YYEEEE. CDR3 region: CASSKPWTGYNEQFF. DNA of the CDR3: TGTGCCAGCAGCAAACCTTGGACGGGATACAATGAGCAGTTCTTC.

The V gene is TRBV6-1, the J gene TRBJ2-7, with D tentatively TRBD1 or TRBD2 (5 bases each). The V end lost 4 bases, the J end lost 4 bases, and 17 bases lay between the germline ends. This CDR3 has 15 residues. CDR1 MNHNS and CDR2 SASEGT come from the germline V gene. This CDR3 reads CASSGRRDGQYEQYF. CDR3 DNA: TGTGCCAGCAGTGGACGAAGGGACGGGCAATACGAGCAGTACTTC.

CDR3 nucleotides: TGCAGTGCTAGAGAGGAACTTGGAAACACCATATATTTT. Amino acid sequence: CSAREELGNTIYF. This chain links TRBV20-1 with TRBJ1-3; unclear D gene. Germline V CDR1 and CDR2: DFQATT, SNEGSKA (reference sequence). The V end was cut by 0 bases, the J end by 3 bases, with 6 bases between. There are 13 residues in the CDR3.

This clonotype was observed a single time. V gene TRBV7-8 combines with J gene TRBJ2-7, with TRBD2 matching over 9 bases. Looked up from germline, CDR1 is SGHVS and CDR2 is FQNEAQ. V trimming: 4 bases; J trimming: 1 base; junction bases outside the gene matches: 5. The CDR3 is made up of 15 amino acids. CDR3 sequence reads: CASSYLAGSSYEQYF. The CDR3 DNA reads TGTGCCAGCAGCTATCTAGCGGGATCTTCCTACGAGCAGTACTTC.

The chain combines TRBV3-1 with TRBJ2-7, with D perhaps TRBD1 or TRBD2 (5 bases each). The V gene's germline CDR1 is LGHDT and CDR2 YNNKEL (reference sequence). The CDR3 length is 15 residues. V lost 0 bases and J 5 bases, leaving 14 bases between the germline ends. The CDR3 protein is CASSQDRDGSDEQYF. The CDR3 region has the DNA TGTGCCAGCAGCCAAGATCGGGACGGAAGCGACGAGCAGTACTTC.

The chain uses TRBV4-3 and TRBJ2-5, with 8 bases identical to TRBD1. With 3 bases clipped from V and 5 bases from J, the junction kept 8 bases outside the gene matches. The CDR3 sequence is 15 residues long. Per the germline V gene, CDR1 is LGHNA and CDR2 is YSLEER. The chain's CDR3 is CASSHASGGEETQYF. CDR3 DNA sequence: TGCGCCAGCAGCCATGCTTCAGGGGGCGAGGAGACCCAGTACTTC.

The chain carries TRBV6-2 or TRBV6-3 and TRBJ2-7; 9 bases align to TRBD2. The CDR3 runs 15 residues. V lost 6 bases to trimming and J lost 2 bases; unmatched junction nucleotides: 8. CDR1 is MNHEY, CDR2 SVGEGT, per germline. The CDR3 region has the DNA TGTGCCAGCAGACCGCCGGGACTAGCCACCTACGAGCAGTACTTC. Amino acids: CASRPPGLATYEQYF.